The rows below give T cell receptor beta chains drawn from one sample of a study of blood T cell repertoires in COVID-19. Here immunoSEQ multiplex PCR was the method, and the copy in TCRdb shows in-frame clones only, minus some. The table records a few hundred thousand clones, 70% to 90% of them present only once. Sequencing used PBMCs or T cells enriched from blood (not recorded which). The receptors come from a man aged 25 to 40 who had recovered from COVID-19. Both conserved end residues are part of each CDR3. The D gene is left open where the match is weak. Only part of the rows carry a size: once, few, many, or a class if the clone is expanded.

D gene: NA
clone size: NA
J gene: TRBJ1-2
V gene: TRBV2
CDR3 DNA: TGTGCCAGCAGGGGGACAATAGGGGGCTATGGCTACACCTTC
CDR3 protein: CASRGTIGGYGYTF

D gene: NA
clone size: NA
J gene: TRBJ2-2
V gene: TRBV19
CDR3 DNA: TGTGCCAGTACCAGGGGCCTCCTGAGTACCGGGGAGCTGTTTTTT
CDR3 protein: CASTRGLLSTGELFF

D gene: TRBD1
clone size: NA
J gene: TRBJ2-1
V gene: TRBV5-6
CDR3 DNA: TGTGCCAGCAGCTCGAACAGGGGGCAGTTTTACAATGAGCAGTTCTTC
CDR3 protein: CASSSNRGQFYNEQFF

D gene: NA
clone size: NA
J gene: TRBJ1-3
V gene: TRBV19
CDR3 DNA: TGTGCCAGTACACGGGGGGCGATCGGGTCTGGAAACACCATATATTTT
CDR3 protein: CASTRGAIGSGNTIYF

D gene: NA
clone size: NA
J gene: TRBJ1-2
V gene: TRBV12-3/TRBV12-4
CDR3 DNA: TGTGCCAGCAGTGAGGGTTTTGGCTACACCTTC
CDR3 protein: CASSEGFGYTF

D gene: TRBD2
clone size: NA
J gene: TRBJ2-7
V gene: TRBV7-9
CDR3 DNA: TGTGCCAGCAGCTCCCGACTAGCGGGGTCCACCTCCTACGAGCAGTACTTC
CDR3 protein: CASSSRLAGSTSYEQYF

D gene: TRBD1
clone size: few
J gene: TRBJ1-2
V gene: TRBV12-3/TRBV12-4
CDR3 DNA: TGTGCCAGCAGTTTACGGACAGGGGATGGCTACACCTTC
CDR3 protein: CASSLRTGDGYTF

D gene: TRBD1
clone size: NA
J gene: TRBJ1-4
V gene: TRBV25-1
CDR3 DNA: TGTGCCAGCAGCATGGGGACAGGGTGGAATGAAAAACTGTTTTTT
CDR3 protein: CASSMGTGWNEKLFF

D gene: TRBD1
clone size: NA
J gene: TRBJ1-1
V gene: TRBV29-1
CDR3 DNA: TGCAGCGTTCGGCAGGGGGACACTGAAGCTTTCTTT
CDR3 protein: CSVRQGDTEAFF

D gene: TRBD1
clone size: NA
J gene: TRBJ2-5
V gene: TRBV19
CDR3 DNA: TGTGCCAGTAGTCCTTTCACAGGGGGCGGTGAGACCCAGTACTTC
CDR3 protein: CASSPFTGGGETQYF

D gene: NA
clone size: NA
J gene: TRBJ1-3
V gene: TRBV6-6
CDR3 DNA: TGTGCCAGCAGAGACAGCGGGTCTGGAAACACCATATATTTT
CDR3 protein: CASRDSGSGNTIYF

D gene: TRBD2
clone size: NA
J gene: TRBJ2-7
V gene: TRBV18
CDR3 DNA: TGTGCCAGCTCACAGACTAGCCTTTCCTACGAGCAGTACTTC
CDR3 protein: CASSQTSLSYEQYF

D gene: NA
clone size: NA
J gene: TRBJ2-3
V gene: TRBV20-1
CDR3 DNA: TGCAGTGCTAGGTACGGAGATACGCAGTATTTT
CDR3 protein: CSARYGDTQYF

D gene: NA
clone size: NA
J gene: TRBJ2-7
V gene: TRBV6-5
CDR3 DNA: TGTGCCAGCAGTTACTCGTGGCAGGGGGGAACGGACGAGCAGTACTTC
CDR3 protein: CASSYSWQGGTDEQYF

D gene: TRBD1
clone size: NA
J gene: TRBJ1-1
V gene: TRBV5-1
CDR3 DNA: TGCGCCAGCAGCTTGCTACAGGGGGCGAACACTGAAGCTTTCTTT
CDR3 protein: CASSLLQGANTEAFF

D gene: NA
clone size: NA
J gene: TRBJ2-2
V gene: TRBV23-1
CDR3 DNA: TGCGCCAGCAGTCCAAGCAGGGTGGATCGAGGCACCGGGGAGCTGTTTTTT
CDR3 protein: CASSPSRVDRGTGELFF

D gene: NA
clone size: NA
J gene: TRBJ2-3
V gene: TRBV9
CDR3 DNA: TGTGCCAGCAGCCCCCGTCGATTTGGAGGCACAGATACGCAGTATTTT
CDR3 protein: CASSPRRFGGTDTQYF

D gene: NA
clone size: NA
J gene: TRBJ1-4
V gene: TRBV9
CDR3 DNA: TGTGCCAGCAGCGTTGCGGTGGCTAATGAAAAACTGTTTTTT
CDR3 protein: CASSVAVANEKLFF

D gene: NA
clone size: NA
J gene: TRBJ2-6
V gene: TRBV15
CDR3 DNA: TGTGCCACCAGCAGAGATAGGGGCGGCGGGGCCAACGTCCTGACTTTC
CDR3 protein: CATSRDRGGGANVLTF

D gene: TRBD1
clone size: NA
J gene: TRBJ1-1
V gene: TRBV10-3
CDR3 DNA: TGTGCCATCAGTGAGGGCCCGACAGGGGATGGCACTGAAGCTTTCTTT
CDR3 protein: CAISEGPTGDGTEAFF

D gene: NA
clone size: NA
J gene: TRBJ1-4
V gene: TRBV10-3
CDR3 DNA: TGTGCCATCAGTGAGTCGAGGGCAAAACTGTTTTTT
CDR3 protein: CAISESRAKLFF

D gene: TRBD1
clone size: NA
J gene: TRBJ1-2
V gene: TRBV3-1/TRBV3-2
CDR3 DNA: TGTGCCAGCGGGACAGCCAGTTATGGCTACACCTTC
CDR3 protein: CASGTASYGYTF

D gene: NA
clone size: NA
J gene: TRBJ1-5
V gene: TRBV3-1/TRBV3-2
CDR3 DNA: TGTGCCAGCAGCCCCAGTGGTGGTCAGCCCCAGCATTTT
CDR3 protein: CASSPSGGQPQHF

D gene: TRBD1
clone size: NA
J gene: TRBJ1-1
V gene: TRBV10-3
CDR3 DNA: TGTGCCATCAGTCAGGGGGGCAGGAACACTGAAGCTTTCTTT
CDR3 protein: CAISQGGRNTEAFF

D gene: NA
clone size: few
J gene: TRBJ2-3
V gene: TRBV9
CDR3 DNA: TGTGCCAGCAGCGCGGTCATGGGCACAGATACGCAGTATTTT
CDR3 protein: CASSAVMGTDTQYF

D gene: TRBD1
clone size: NA
J gene: TRBJ2-1
V gene: TRBV10-2
CDR3 DNA: TGCGCCAGCAAGTCCGGACAGGAGTTGTTCTTC
CDR3 protein: CASKSGQELFF

D gene: NA
clone size: NA
J gene: TRBJ1-2
V gene: TRBV5-1
CDR3 DNA: TGCGCCAGCAGCTTGACAGGAATGGGTGCCGATAACTATGGCTACACCTTC
CDR3 protein: CASSLTGMGADNYGYTF

D gene: NA
clone size: NA
J gene: TRBJ1-2
V gene: TRBV6-1
CDR3 DNA: TGTGCCAGCAGTGACCGACAGAACTATGGCTACACCTTC
CDR3 protein: CASSDRQNYGYTF